These T cell receptor beta chains were read from a single sample in a study of blood T cell repertoires in COVID-19. This table comes from immunoSEQ multiplex PCR, and its TCRdb copy is limited to in-frame clones, with some not included. The table shows a few hundred thousand clones, with 85% to 90% occurring only once. The specimen was peripheral blood. Receptors were obtained from a woman aged 40 to 50 who had recovered from COVID-19. The CDR3 runs from the conserved cysteine through the conserved F or W. The order of the fields is D gene, J gene, V gene, clone size, CDR3 DNA, CDR3 protein. D genes are given only for firm matches. Rows give clone size only sometimes, using once, few, many, or a class for an expanded clone.

D gene: TRBD1
J gene: TRBJ2-7
V gene: TRBV28
clone size: .
CDR3 DNA: TGTGCCAGCAGCCTCCAGGGACAGGTATACGAGCAGTACTTC
CDR3 protein: CASSLQGQVYEQYF

D gene: .
J gene: TRBJ1-5
V gene: TRBV7-9
clone size: .
CDR3 DNA: TGTGCCAGCAGCCCTTCGAATCAGCCCCAGCATTTT
CDR3 protein: CASSPSNQPQHF

D gene: .
J gene: TRBJ1-1
V gene: TRBV9
clone size: .
CDR3 DNA: TGTGCCAGCAGCGTAGGAGGGATGAACACTGAAGCTTTCTTT
CDR3 protein: CASSVGGMNTEAFF

D gene: TRBD2
J gene: TRBJ2-7
V gene: TRBV9
clone size: .
CDR3 DNA: TGTGCCAGCAGCGTAGTTGCGGGGGGGGACTACGAGCAGTACTTC
CDR3 protein: CASSVVAGGDYEQYF

D gene: .
J gene: TRBJ2-7
V gene: TRBV7-9
clone size: .
CDR3 DNA: TGTGCCAGCAGCTCGCCAGCCTACGAGCAGTACTTC
CDR3 protein: CASSSPAYEQYF

D gene: .
J gene: TRBJ1-1
V gene: TRBV24-1
clone size: .
CDR3 DNA: TGTGCCACCAGTGACCTAAGGCCGGCAGAGAGGTTCACTGAAGCTTTCTTT
CDR3 protein: CATSDLRPAERFTEAFF

D gene: TRBD2
J gene: TRBJ2-1
V gene: TRBV14
clone size: .
CDR3 DNA: TGTGCCAGCAGCCGCGGACTAGCGGGGCACAATGAGCAGTTCTTC
CDR3 protein: CASSRGLAGHNEQFF

D gene: .
J gene: TRBJ2-1
V gene: TRBV6-5
clone size: .
CDR3 DNA: TGTGCCAGCAGTTACCGGAGGGCTTTAGGCTACAATGAGCAGTTCTTC
CDR3 protein: CASSYRRALGYNEQFF

D gene: .
J gene: TRBJ2-5
V gene: TRBV7-7
clone size: .
CDR3 DNA: TGTGCCAGCAGCTTAGAGGCAGGGTTTCAAGAGACCCAGTACTTC
CDR3 protein: CASSLEAGFQETQYF

D gene: .
J gene: TRBJ1-6
V gene: TRBV5-6
clone size: once
CDR3 DNA: TGTGCCAGCAACCTCGGACAGTATAATTCACCCCTCCACTTT
CDR3 protein: CASNLGQYNSPLHF

D gene: .
J gene: TRBJ1-5
V gene: TRBV7-9
clone size: .
CDR3 DNA: TGTGCCAGCAGCTCCGGGATCATCAATCAGCCCCAGCATTTT
CDR3 protein: CASSSGIINQPQHF

D gene: .
J gene: TRBJ2-5
V gene: TRBV6-6
clone size: .
CDR3 DNA: TGTGCCAGCAGTTACTCTCTGGAGACCCAGTACTTC
CDR3 protein: CASSYSLETQYF

D gene: .
J gene: TRBJ2-3
V gene: TRBV2
clone size: .
CDR3 DNA: TGTGCCAGCCGCCGGGACTCACCCACAGATACGCAGTATTTT
CDR3 protein: CASRRDSPTDTQYF

D gene: .
J gene: TRBJ1-5
V gene: TRBV18
clone size: .
CDR3 DNA: TGTGCCAGCTCACCAGACAGGAATAGCAATCAGCCCCAGCATTTT
CDR3 protein: CASSPDRNSNQPQHF

D gene: TRBD2
J gene: TRBJ2-1
V gene: TRBV6-2/TRBV6-3
clone size: once
CDR3 DNA: TGTGCCAGCACCCCGGGACTAATTTACAATGAGCAGTTCTTC
CDR3 protein: CASTPGLIYNEQFF

D gene: .
J gene: TRBJ2-5
V gene: TRBV28
clone size: .
CDR3 DNA: TGTGCCAGCAGTCAACTAGAGGTCGGTGGGACCCAGTACTTC
CDR3 protein: CASSQLEVGGTQYF

D gene: .
J gene: TRBJ2-6
V gene: TRBV19
clone size: .
CDR3 DNA: TGTGCCAGTAGTCTTTTTGGAGGGGGCAGAGGTGGGGCCAACGTCCTGACTTTC
CDR3 protein: CASSLFGGGRGGANVLTF

D gene: TRBD1
J gene: TRBJ2-7
V gene: TRBV6-1
clone size: .
CDR3 DNA: TGTGCCAGCAGTGTACAGGGGCAGTCCTACGAGCAGTACTTC
CDR3 protein: CASSVQGQSYEQYF

D gene: .
J gene: TRBJ1-2
V gene: TRBV28
clone size: .
CDR3 DNA: TGTGCCAGCAGCCCTCCGACAGCAAACTATGGCTACACCTTC
CDR3 protein: CASSPPTANYGYTF

D gene: .
J gene: TRBJ1-1
V gene: TRBV6-2/TRBV6-3
clone size: .
CDR3 DNA: TGTGCCAGCAGTTTCTCCCCTGCGAGAGCTGAAGCTTTCTTT
CDR3 protein: CASSFSPARAEAFF

D gene: TRBD1
J gene: TRBJ2-2
V gene: TRBV3-1/TRBV3-2
clone size: .
CDR3 DNA: TGTGCCAGCAGCTCTATTCTTGGGGGGACAGGGAACACCGGGGAGCTGTTTTTT
CDR3 protein: CASSSILGGTGNTGELFF

D gene: TRBD2
J gene: TRBJ2-3
V gene: TRBV7-3
clone size: .
CDR3 DNA: TGTGCCAGCAGCTCTATAGCGGGGGGAACAGATACGCAGTATTTT
CDR3 protein: CASSSIAGGTDTQYF

D gene: .
J gene: TRBJ2-1
V gene: TRBV2
clone size: once
CDR3 DNA: TGTGCCAGCCGGGGACTTATTATCAATGAGCAGTTCTTC
CDR3 protein: CASRGLIINEQFF

D gene: .
J gene: TRBJ2-2
V gene: TRBV7-2
clone size: .
CDR3 DNA: TGTGCCAGCGGCACACACACCGGGGAGCTGTTTTTT
CDR3 protein: CASGTHTGELFF

D gene: TRBD2
J gene: TRBJ2-3
V gene: TRBV28
clone size: .
CDR3 DNA: TGTGCCAGCAGCCCCGGACTAGCGGGGGGAAGGGGCACAGATACGCAGTATTTT
CDR3 protein: CASSPGLAGGRGTDTQYF

D gene: TRBD1
J gene: TRBJ1-2
V gene: TRBV2
clone size: .
CDR3 DNA: TGTGCCAGCAGTGAATTAACAGGGGACGATGGCTACACCTTC
CDR3 protein: CASSELTGDDGYTF

D gene: .
J gene: TRBJ2-5
V gene: TRBV4-2
clone size: .
CDR3 DNA: TGTGCCAGCAGCCAAGGTGGGGGGGGCGGAGGAGAGACCCAGTACTTC
CDR3 protein: CASSQGGGGGGETQYF

D gene: TRBD2
J gene: TRBJ2-1
V gene: TRBV7-6
clone size: few
CDR3 DNA: TGTGCCAGCAGCCCCTCTTGGGAGGGCGAGGATGAGCAGTTCTTC
CDR3 protein: CASSPSWEGEDEQFF

D gene: TRBD1
J gene: TRBJ2-3
V gene: TRBV28
clone size: .
CDR3 DNA: TGTGCCAGCAGTTCTCCGTACCGGGACAGGGATGTGAGAGATACGCAGTATTTT
CDR3 protein: CASSSPYRDRDVRDTQYF

D gene: TRBD2
J gene: TRBJ2-1
V gene: TRBV9
clone size: .
CDR3 DNA: TGTGCCAGCAGCGCTACCTGGGGGAGGGTTGACAATGAGCAGTTCTTC
CDR3 protein: CASSATWGRVDNEQFF

D gene: TRBD2
J gene: TRBJ2-3
V gene: TRBV11-2
clone size: .
CDR3 DNA: TGTGCCAGCAGCTTAGTAGGCGGGGGGGCCTCAGATACGCAGTATTTT
CDR3 protein: CASSLVGGGASDTQYF

D gene: TRBD1
J gene: TRBJ2-5
V gene: TRBV10-3
clone size: .
CDR3 DNA: TGTGCCATCAGTGAGTCGACAGGGACCCAAGAGACCCAGTACTTC
CDR3 protein: CAISESTGTQETQYF

D gene: TRBD1
J gene: TRBJ1-6
V gene: TRBV5-4
clone size: .
CDR3 DNA: TGTGCCAGCAGCTTTTCCGGGACAGGGGGACATCCCCTCCACTTT
CDR3 protein: CASSFSGTGGHPLHF

D gene: TRBD2
J gene: TRBJ2-5
V gene: TRBV14
clone size: .
CDR3 DNA: TGTGCCAGCAGCCGGCGAGCCTCGGCGGGAGTGTTGGAGACCCAGTACTTC
CDR3 protein: CASSRRASAGVLETQYF

D gene: .
J gene: TRBJ1-1
V gene: TRBV7-2
clone size: .
CDR3 DNA: TGTGCCAGCAGCTTAGCAAGGGGGGGTTTGAACACTGAAGCTTTCTTT
CDR3 protein: CASSLARGGLNTEAFF

D gene: TRBD1
J gene: TRBJ2-5
V gene: TRBV20-1
clone size: .
CDR3 DNA: TGCAGTGCTAGTAGGACAGGGGTAGAGACCCAGTACTTC
CDR3 protein: CSASRTGVETQYF

D gene: .
J gene: TRBJ2-5
V gene: TRBV2
clone size: .
CDR3 DNA: TGTGCCGGGGGCTACAGGGTTGGAGAGACCCAGTACTTC
CDR3 protein: CAGGYRVGETQYF

D gene: .
J gene: TRBJ2-1
V gene: TRBV7-2
clone size: .
CDR3 DNA: TGTGCCAGCAGCTTATTAGCTAACAATGAGCAGTTCTTC
CDR3 protein: CASSLLANNEQFF

D gene: .
J gene: TRBJ1-2
V gene: TRBV29-1
clone size: .
CDR3 DNA: TGCAGCGTTGGGTTAGAGTCGGGCTATGGCTACACCTTC
CDR3 protein: CSVGLESGYGYTF

D gene: .
J gene: TRBJ1-4
V gene: TRBV7-3
clone size: few
CDR3 DNA: TGTGCCAGCAGCCCACCCGGGACAACTAATGAAAAACTGTTTTTT
CDR3 protein: CASSPPGTTNEKLFF

D gene: TRBD1
J gene: TRBJ2-7
V gene: TRBV24-1
clone size: few
CDR3 DNA: TGTGCCACCAGTGATACCCCCGGGACAGGGGGCTCCGAGCAGTACTTC
CDR3 protein: CATSDTPGTGGSEQYF

D gene: .
J gene: TRBJ1-2
V gene: TRBV6-5
clone size: .
CDR3 DNA: TGTGCCAGCAGCGGGGGGGACACCACCGGAGGTGGCTACACCTTC
CDR3 protein: CASSGGDTTGGGYTF

D gene: .
J gene: TRBJ2-1
V gene: TRBV7-2
clone size: .
CDR3 DNA: TGTGCCAGCAGCTTAGGGTTAGGGAGCTCGAGTGAGCAGTTCTTC
CDR3 protein: CASSLGLGSSSEQFF

D gene: .
J gene: TRBJ2-6
V gene: TRBV19
clone size: .
CDR3 DNA: TGTGCCAGTAGTATAGCAGGCTCTGGGGCCAACGTCCTGACTTTC
CDR3 protein: CASSIAGSGANVLTF

D gene: .
J gene: TRBJ2-1
V gene: TRBV5-4
clone size: .
CDR3 DNA: TGTGCCAGCAGCTTTTCCCGGGACAAAACGTTGATCTTC
CDR3 protein: CASSFSRDKTLIF

D gene: .
J gene: TRBJ1-1
V gene: TRBV5-1
clone size: .
CDR3 DNA: TGCGCCAGCAGAATGGAAGGGGGGAACACTGAAGCTTTCTTT
CDR3 protein: CASRMEGGNTEAFF

D gene: .
J gene: TRBJ1-1
V gene: TRBV6-2/TRBV6-3
clone size: .
CDR3 DNA: TGTGCCAGCAGTTACGCGGCTTGGGCTGAAGCTTTCTTT
CDR3 protein: CASSYAAWAEAFF

D gene: TRBD2
J gene: TRBJ2-3
V gene: TRBV7-2
clone size: .
CDR3 DNA: TGTGCCAGCAGCTTAACGTCAGCGGGGGGGCCAGCAGATACGCAGTATTTT
CDR3 protein: CASSLTSAGGPADTQYF

D gene: TRBD1
J gene: TRBJ1-1
V gene: TRBV19
clone size: .
CDR3 DNA: TGTGCCAGTAGTACGACAGGGCTACTGAAAGCTTTCTTT
CDR3 protein: CASSTTGLLKAFF

D gene: .
J gene: TRBJ1-1
V gene: TRBV30
clone size: .
CDR3 DNA: TGTGCCTGGAGTGTACGTGGGGGCCGGAACACTGAAGCTTTCTTT
CDR3 protein: CAWSVRGGRNTEAFF